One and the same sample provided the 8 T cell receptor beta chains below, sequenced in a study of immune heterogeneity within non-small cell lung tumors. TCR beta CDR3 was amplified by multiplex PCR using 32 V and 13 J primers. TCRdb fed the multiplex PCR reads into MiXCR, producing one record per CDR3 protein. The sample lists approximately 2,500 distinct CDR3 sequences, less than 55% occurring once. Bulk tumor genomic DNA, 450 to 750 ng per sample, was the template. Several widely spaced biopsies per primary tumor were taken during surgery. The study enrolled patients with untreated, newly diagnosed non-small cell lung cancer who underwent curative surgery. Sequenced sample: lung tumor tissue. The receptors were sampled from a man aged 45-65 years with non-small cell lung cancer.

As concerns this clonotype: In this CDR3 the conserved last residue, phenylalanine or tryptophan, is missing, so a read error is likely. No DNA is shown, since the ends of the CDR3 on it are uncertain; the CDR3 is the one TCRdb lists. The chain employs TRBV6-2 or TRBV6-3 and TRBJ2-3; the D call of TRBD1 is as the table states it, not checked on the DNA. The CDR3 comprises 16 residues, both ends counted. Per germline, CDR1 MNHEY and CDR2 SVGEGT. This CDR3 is CASSPGQGAYEQYFGP.

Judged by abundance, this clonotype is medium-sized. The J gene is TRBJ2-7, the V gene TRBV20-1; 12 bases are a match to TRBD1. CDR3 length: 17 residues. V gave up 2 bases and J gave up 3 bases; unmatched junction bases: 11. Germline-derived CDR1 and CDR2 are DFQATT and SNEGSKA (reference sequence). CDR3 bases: TGCAGTGCTAGACGACCCCCGGGGACAGGGGGCTTCTACGAGCAGTACTTC. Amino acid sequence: CSARRPPGTGGFYEQYF.

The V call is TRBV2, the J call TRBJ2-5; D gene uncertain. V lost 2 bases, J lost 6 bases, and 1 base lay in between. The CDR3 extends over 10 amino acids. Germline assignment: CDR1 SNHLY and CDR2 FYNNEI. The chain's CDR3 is CASSEKTQYF. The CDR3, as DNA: TGTGCCAGCAGTGAAAAGACCCAGTACTTC.

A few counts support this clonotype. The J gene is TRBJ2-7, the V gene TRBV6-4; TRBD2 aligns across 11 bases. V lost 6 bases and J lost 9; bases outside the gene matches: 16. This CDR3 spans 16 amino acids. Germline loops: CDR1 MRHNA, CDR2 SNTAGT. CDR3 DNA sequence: TGTGCCAGCAGGCCGGGACTAGCGGACTTATACGAGTTGCAGTACTTC. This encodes CASRPGLADLYELQYF.

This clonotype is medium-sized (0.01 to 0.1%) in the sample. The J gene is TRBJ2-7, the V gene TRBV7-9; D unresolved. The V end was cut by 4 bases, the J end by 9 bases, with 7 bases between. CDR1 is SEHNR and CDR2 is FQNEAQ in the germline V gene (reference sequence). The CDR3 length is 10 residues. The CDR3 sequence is CASSSDGQYF. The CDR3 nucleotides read TGTGCCAGCAGCTCTGACGGGCAGTACTTC.

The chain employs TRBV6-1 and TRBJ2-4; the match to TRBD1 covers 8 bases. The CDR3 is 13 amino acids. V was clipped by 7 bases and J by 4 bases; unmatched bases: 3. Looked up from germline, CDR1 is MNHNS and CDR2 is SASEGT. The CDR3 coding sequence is TGTGCCAGCAAGGACAGGGAAAAAAACATTCAGTACTTC. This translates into CASKDREKNIQYF.

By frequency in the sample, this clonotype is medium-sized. The CDR3 reads CASSQEGGLGREQYF. In nucleotides, the CDR3 is TGTGCCAGCAGCCAAGAAGGGGGTTTGGGTCGCGAGCAGTACTTC. This chain uses TRBV3-1 with TRBJ2-7; D is possibly TRBD1 (6 bases). Germline values: CDR1 LGHDT, CDR2 YNNKEL (reference sequence). This CDR3 is built from 15 residues. V dropped 0 bases and J dropped 6 bases, with 15 bases sitting between them.

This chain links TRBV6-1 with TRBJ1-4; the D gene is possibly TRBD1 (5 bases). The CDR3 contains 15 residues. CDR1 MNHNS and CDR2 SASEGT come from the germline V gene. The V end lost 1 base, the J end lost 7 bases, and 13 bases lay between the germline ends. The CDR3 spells CASSEDNGGVEKLFF. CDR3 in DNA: TGTGCCAGCAGTGAAGATAATGGGGGGGTTGAAAAACTGTTTTTT.